Listed below are T cell receptor beta chains from one sample, sequenced in a study of blood T cell repertoires in COVID-19. Assay used: immunoSEQ multiplex PCR; TCRdb lists only in-frame clones, some missing. The data show approximately 150,000 clones, with around 82% seen just once and roughly 10% held by the top ten. Input material: peripheral blood. The origin of the receptors is a man in his sixties or seventies with active or convalescent COVID-19. Each CDR3 is given without its conserved first and last residue. The D gene is left open where the match is weak.

V	D	J	CDR3
TRBV21-1	.	TRBJ1-1	DTQEQGDPEAF
TRBV6-5	.	TRBJ2-2	ASRVPGNTGELF
TRBV7-2	.	TRBJ2-1	ASSPLDNEQF
TRBV6-5	.	TRBJ1-5	ASSRGTSQPQH
TRBV29-1	TRBD2	TRBJ2-3	SVEDPRLATDTQY
TRBV19	.	TRBJ2-1	ASSILNEQF
TRBV27	.	TRBJ2-2	ASSPGRVPNTGELF
TRBV4-3	TRBD2	TRBJ2-1	ASSPDGAGAGANEQF
TRBV14	TRBD1	TRBJ1-2	ASSQDHRQGSYGYT
TRBV30	.	TRBJ1-3	AWSWGPGNTIY
TRBV7-2	.	TRBJ2-2	ASSPYGGARTGELF
TRBV12-3/TRBV12-4	.	TRBJ1-2	ASSLEGFGYT
TRBV30	TRBD1	TRBJ1-2	AWTPMDRTYYGYT
TRBV6-2/TRBV6-3	.	TRBJ2-3	ASSRRGAAASTDTQY
TRBV7-8	TRBD1	TRBJ1-2	ASSFSGTVYGYT
TRBV5-1	.	TRBJ2-7	ASSLGRGGISYEQY
TRBV6-4	TRBD2	TRBJ2-1	ASSPGPSGSSSEQF
TRBV5-1	TRBD2	TRBJ2-1	ASSLLLAVDYNEQF
TRBV28	TRBD2	TRBJ2-3	ASSLSGTATDTQY
TRBV9	.	TRBJ2-3	ASSVLSQAGADTQY
TRBV28	TRBD1	TRBJ2-7	ASTHRDRGRYEQY
TRBV10-2	TRBD1	TRBJ2-1	ASSVGQGEVGEQF
TRBV6-5	TRBD1	TRBJ1-6	ATQGVGLVSPLH
TRBV2	.	TRBJ2-7	ASSASPSRGANEQY